The 22 T cell receptor beta chains below were found in one sample sequenced in a study of blood T cell repertoires in COVID-19. Assay: immunoSEQ multiplex PCR; the TCRdb copy retains only in-frame clones and omits some. The sample has about 89,000 clones, around three quarters seen once. Sample: peripheral blood. These receptors all come from a woman over 75 with acute or convalescent COVID-19.

The chain's CDR3 is CASSLPDRGPDQPQHF. DNA for the CDR3: TGTGCCAGCAGCTTACCGGACAGGGGCCCAGATCAGCCCCAGCATTTT. The chain joins TRBV7-8 to TRBJ1-5; TRBD1 agrees at 9 bases. The CDR3 length is 16 residues. J lost 5 bases, V lost 2 bases, and 7 bases had no gene match. Germline CDR1 and CDR2: SGHVS and FQNEAQ.

CDR3 bases: TGCGCCAGCAGTGAGCCTCTGGGGTCAGGGAAATCCTACAATGAGCAGTTCTTC. It yields the protein CASSEPLGSGKSYNEQFF. The chain links TRBV10-2 to TRBJ2-1; a weak D match, TRBD1 (5 bases). Deletions cut 2 bases from V and 1 base from J, with 18 bases between. Germline V CDR1 and CDR2: WSHSY, SAAADI. The CDR3 loop spans 18 amino acids.

The chain uses TRBV2 and TRBJ2-7; the match to TRBD2 covers 8 bases. This CDR3 has 14 amino acids. CDR1 and CDR2 from the germline V gene are SNHLY and FYNNEI. V trimming: 6 bases; J trimming: 3 bases; junction bases outside the gene matches: 7. The CDR3 coding sequence is TGTGCCAGCAGCGTACCTAGCGGGCTCTACGAGCAGTACTTC. Protein: CASSVPSGLYEQYF.

This sequence joins TRBV6-5 and TRBJ2-3, with 10 bases aligning to TRBD2. This CDR3 spans 14 amino acids. V shed 5 bases, J shed 1 base, and the junction held 0 bases outside the gene matches. Germline CDR1 is MNHEY and CDR2 is SVGAGI. The CDR3 loop is CASSSGRGTDTQYF. The CDR3 DNA reads TGTGCCAGCAGTAGCGGGAGGGGCACAGATACGCAGTATTTT.

The J gene is TRBJ1-2, the V gene TRBV5-4; TRBD1 matches at 7 bases. V gave up 4 bases and J gave up 7 bases; unmatched junction bases: 4. Germline V gene data show CDR1 as SGHNT and CDR2 as YYREEE (reference sequence). This CDR3 has 12 amino acids. DNA for the CDR3: TGTGCCAGCAGCCGGGACAGTTTTGGCTACACCTTC. It specifies CASSRDSFGYTF. The whole variable domain, remainder taken from reference TRBV5-4 and TRBJ1-2, is ETGVTQSPTHLIKTRGQQVTLRCSSQSGHNTVSWYQQALGQGPQFIFQYYREEENGRGNFPPRFSGLQFPNYSSELNVNALELDDSALYLCASSRDSFGYTFGSGTRLTVV.

V usage is TRBV7-6 and J usage is TRBJ2-3; tentative D call: TRBD2 (5 bases). The CDR3 consists of 15 residues. V shed 5 bases and J shed 5 bases, with 17 bases lying between them. The germline CDR1 and CDR2 sequences are SGHVS and FNYEAQ. The CDR3 bases are TGTGCCAGCAGCCCTTTATGGAGTCGGGGAGATACGCAGTATTTT. Its translation: CASSPLWSRGDTQYF.

DNA for the CDR3: TGTGCCAGCAGCTCAGACAGGGGCCCCTTTGGCTACACCTTC. Translation: CASSSDRGPFGYTF. The chain is built from TRBV7-2 and TRBJ1-2, with 8 nucleotides matching TRBD1. The germline V gene has CDR1 SGHTA and CDR2 FQGNSA. The CDR3 extends over 14 amino acids. The V gene end was trimmed by 4 bases and the J gene end by 7 bases; junction bases not matched to a gene: 8.

The rearrangement joins TRBV9 to TRBJ1-1, with 7 bases that match TRBD1. J lost 1 base, V lost 4 bases, and 7 bases had no gene match. Germline loops: CDR1 SGDLS, CDR2 YYNGEE. This CDR3 spans 15 amino acids. The CDR3 sequence is CASSPRTGWNTEAFF. CDR3 bases: TGTGCCAGCAGCCCCAGGACAGGATGGAACACTGAAGCTTTCTTT.

This clone has only one observation. This sequence joins TRBV9 and TRBJ1-2; D not certain. CDR1 and CDR2 (germline): SGDLS, YYNGEE. This CDR3 spans 12 amino acids. V gave up 6 bases and J gave up 4 bases, with 10 bases separating them. The CDR3 reads CASNRGSYGYTF. The CDR3 nucleotides read TGTGCCAGCAACCGGGGTTCCTATGGCTACACCTTC.

The V gene is TRBV20-1, the J gene TRBJ1-2; the match to TRBD1 covers 8 bases. This CDR3 has 12 residues. The germline V gene has CDR1 DFQATT and CDR2 SNEGSKA (reference sequence). With 3 bases clipped from V and 4 bases from J, the junction kept 1 base outside the gene matches. The CDR3 DNA sequence: TGCAGTGCTAGTACAGGGGGCTATGGCTACACCTTC. This sequence encodes CSASTGGYGYTF.

The V gene is TRBV20-1, the J gene TRBJ1-1; 7 nucleotides agree with TRBD1. CDR3 length equals 15 residues. Germline CDR1 reads DFQATT; CDR2 reads SNEGSKA (reference sequence). The J segment lost 0 bases and the V segment lost 3 bases, leaving 7 bases of the junction unmatched. CDR3 DNA: TGCAGTGCTAGTCGTACAGGGGATATGAACACTGAAGCTTTCTTT. This codes for CSASRTGDMNTEAFF.

This clone has only a few counts. This chain connects TRBV10-3 to TRBJ2-2, with a tentative D call TRBD2 (5 bases). Trimming removed 3 bases from V and 0 bases from J, with 8 bases in between. From germline, CDR1 is ENHRY and CDR2 SYGVKD. The CDR3 contains 15 residues. CDR3 bases: TGTGCCATCAGTGATTGGCGGGCGAACACCGGGGAGCTGTTTTTT. Translated, it gives CAISDWRANTGELFF.

The chain recombines TRBV11-2 with TRBJ2-7; 8 bases map to TRBD1. Germline-derived CDR1 and CDR2 are SGHAT and FQNNGV. V shed 3 bases and J 5 bases; nucleotides not matched to a gene: 9. This CDR3 is built from 15 residues. The CDR3 bases are TGTGCCAGCAGCTTGTTTCAGGGGGCAGGTAACGAGCAGTACTTC. Protein: CASSLFQGAGNEQYF.

V usage is TRBV4-1 and J usage is TRBJ2-1; 15 bases map to TRBD2. The length of the CDR3 is 17 residues. From germline, CDR1 is MGHRA and CDR2 YSYEKL. The trim removed 0 bases at V and 7 bases at J, leaving 4 bases unmatched. CDR3 sequence (DNA): TGCGCCAGCAGCCAAGACCCGGGGACTAGCGGGAGGAATGAGCAGTTCTTC. It is translated as CASSQDPGTSGRNEQFF.

This clone was seen only a few times. The sample has other DNA sequences that encode this CDR3 too. The chain combines TRBV6-5 with TRBJ2-2, with 7 nucleotides matching TRBD1. Germline V CDR1 and CDR2: MNHEY, SVGAGI. With 5 bases clipped from V and 4 bases from J, the junction kept 4 bases outside the gene matches. The CDR3 runs 14 residues. The CDR3 reads CASSPTGTTGELFF. The DNA for the CDR3 is TGTGCCAGCAGTCCGACAGGGACCACCGGGGAGCTGTTTTTT.

This chain uses TRBV7-9 with TRBJ1-2; possible D gene TRBD1, 5 bases. CDR3 length: 14 residues. V lost 2 bases to trimming and J lost 5 bases, with 12 bases between them. Germline V gene data show CDR1 as SEHNR and CDR2 as FQNEAQ (reference sequence). CDR3 loop: CASSLRVDSYGYTF. The CDR3 coding sequence is TGTGCCAGCAGCTTAAGGGTAGACAGTTATGGCTACACCTTC.

The chain has TRBV7-8 and TRBJ2-3, with D possibly matching TRBD2 (6 bases). V lost 1 base to trimming and J lost 2 bases, with 7 bases between them. This CDR3 contains 14 residues. Germline-derived CDR1 and CDR2 are SGHVS and FQNEAQ. The DNA for the CDR3 is TGTGCCAGCAGCTTAGGCGGGACCACAGATACGCAGTATTTT. This translates into CASSLGGTTDTQYF.

The chain combines TRBV14 with TRBJ1-1, with 7 nucleotides matching TRBD1. The CDR3 length is 15 residues. CDR1 is SGHDN, CDR2 FVKESK, per germline. V was pared by 4 bases and J by 1 base, with 6 bases of the junction left unmatched. In DNA form, the CDR3 reads TGTGCCAGCAGCCGCCTTACAGGGGCGAACACTGAAGCTTTCTTT. It yields the protein CASSRLTGANTEAFF.

This CDR3 is CAIQGDTEAFF. CDR3 in DNA: TGTGCCATACAGGGAGACACTGAAGCTTTCTTT. This sequence joins TRBV19 and TRBJ1-1; TRBD1 might be the D (6 bases). Germline V gives CDR1 LNHDA, CDR2 SQIVND (reference sequence). The V end was cut by 10 bases, the J end by 3 bases, with 9 bases between. The CDR3 is made up of 11 amino acids.

The DNA for the CDR3 is TGTGCCGTACAGGGGGCTCGTGGCTACACCTTC. Translation: CAVQGARGYTF. The V call is TRBV19, the J call TRBJ1-2; 9 positions agree with TRBD1. CDR1 and CDR2 from the germline V gene are LNHDA and SQIVND (reference sequence). This CDR3 comprises 11 residues. Trimming took 11 bases from V and 7 from J; bases not matched to a gene: 5.

The chain employs TRBV12-3 or TRBV12-4 and TRBJ1-6; unclear D gene. This CDR3 has 13 residues. V shed 2 bases and J shed 10 bases, with 9 bases lying between them. The CDR3 coding sequence is TGTGCCAGCAGTTTATTCGGGGTCTCACCCCTCCACTTT. Its protein is CASSLFGVSPLHF.

This clone was seen more than once but under ten times. V gene TRBV3-1 (or the pseudogene TRBV3-2) combines with J gene TRBJ2-1; D possibly corresponds to TRBD1 (6 bases). The germline CDR1 and CDR2 sequences are LGHDT and YNNKEL (reference sequence). The V and J ends lost 3 bases and 15 bases respectively, with 18 bases between them. This CDR3 comprises 13 residues. The CDR3 sequence: CASSQDSKRAAFF. The CDR3, as DNA: TGTGCCAGCAGCCAGGACAGCAAGAGAGCGGCGTTCTTC.